The present T cell receptor (beta chain) was sequenced within a study of CXCR3-negative and CXCR3-positive naive CD8 T cells. General study points: Both of the naive subsets showed about the same high diversity, but memory CD8+ cells had much less. TRB CDR3 properties were used to infer TCR strength, and surface CD5 was comparable between naive subsets. Naive CXCR3-negative cells resembled naive CXCR3-positive cells in TRBV-TRBJ usage; memory cells differed.

Notes on this clonotype: Its cognate antigen is unknown.

Libraries were UMI-labeled 5' RACE TRB cDNA. From its re-call of the 5' RACE reads, TCRdb lists each CDR3 protein once, without DNA. The sample's table shows roughly 40,000 distinct CDR3 sequences. The length of the CDR3 is 15 residues. The V gene's germline CDR1 is SQVTM and CDR2 ANQGSEA. This TCR was recovered from a human donor in good health. Some clones in this sample may be carry-over from other donors' samples. The sequenced sample consisted of memory CD8+ T cells from blood. The chain links TRBV29-1 to TRBJ2-1. The CDR3 loop is CSVEEGRRSYNEQFF.